Listed below are T cell receptor beta chains from one sample, sequenced in a study of T cell responses to AZD1222 COVID-19 vaccine. Assay used: immunoSEQ multiplex PCR; TCRdb lists only in-frame clones, some missing. The data show roughly 140,000 clones, 75% to 95% seen once. Here the sequenced sample was peripheral blood, taken 28 days after the second AZD1222 dose. These receptors were taken from an adult who received the AZD1222 COVID-19 vaccine. CDR3s include the opening cysteine and the closing phenylalanine or tryptophan. Each record gives: J gene, V gene, CDR3 protein.

j_call: TRBJ2-1
v_call: TRBV7-9
cdr3_aa: CASSLAGVINEQFF

j_call: TRBJ2-2
v_call: TRBV10-1
cdr3_aa: CASSLPTGELFF

j_call: TRBJ1-5
v_call: TRBV3-1/TRBV3-2
cdr3_aa: CASSRGTLNQPQHF

j_call: TRBJ2-1
v_call: TRBV6-2/TRBV6-3
cdr3_aa: CASSSSIGLAGVVYNEQFF

j_call: TRBJ1-1
v_call: TRBV28
cdr3_aa: CASSHGEGNTEAFF

j_call: TRBJ1-5
v_call: TRBV10-2
cdr3_aa: CASSDTGTGINQPQHF

j_call: TRBJ2-3
v_call: TRBV30
cdr3_aa: CAWTGPSTDTQYF

j_call: TRBJ2-5
v_call: TRBV28
cdr3_aa: CASSGFGGQGRFVQETQYF

j_call: TRBJ1-1
v_call: TRBV6-5
cdr3_aa: CATRQGGTEAFF

j_call: TRBJ2-7
v_call: TRBV27
cdr3_aa: CASRREGLGEQYF

j_call: TRBJ1-1
v_call: TRBV15
cdr3_aa: CATSRELRSTEAFF

j_call: TRBJ1-5
v_call: TRBV5-4
cdr3_aa: CASSLGNQPQHF

j_call: TRBJ2-5
v_call: TRBV20-1
cdr3_aa: CSASSLAGVQETQYF

j_call: TRBJ1-4
v_call: TRBV5-1
cdr3_aa: CASSTSSVDEKLFF

j_call: TRBJ1-2
v_call: TRBV20-1
cdr3_aa: CSAFQGYGYTF

j_call: TRBJ2-3
v_call: TRBV6-4
cdr3_aa: CASSAGTSTGTQYF

j_call: TRBJ2-3
v_call: TRBV18
cdr3_aa: CASSPMIGQGTDTQYF

j_call: TRBJ2-1
v_call: TRBV3-1/TRBV3-2
cdr3_aa: CASSEGPGQGRNEQFF

j_call: TRBJ2-7
v_call: TRBV11-2
cdr3_aa: CASSLFGSGIYEQYF

j_call: TRBJ1-1
v_call: TRBV12-3/TRBV12-4
cdr3_aa: CASSLSRNTEAFF

j_call: TRBJ1-2
v_call: TRBV6-4
cdr3_aa: CASSDTNTGYGYTF

j_call: TRBJ1-3
v_call: TRBV19
cdr3_aa: CASTGTYSGNTIYF

j_call: TRBJ1-5
v_call: TRBV5-8
cdr3_aa: CASSSPGQRTYSNQPQHF

j_call: TRBJ1-3
v_call: TRBV19
cdr3_aa: CASSKAAFWDISSGNTIYF

j_call: TRBJ1-2
v_call: TRBV7-9
cdr3_aa: CASSLRTGGPNYGYTF